The entry below describes one T cell receptor (beta chain). Its target is unknown. Libraries were prepared by immunoSEQ multiplex PCR; TCRdb keeps only in-frame clonotypes and omits some of them. Here the sample spans about 50,000 clones, about 91% being singletons. The CDR3 extends over 14 amino acids. Trimming took 1 base from V and 1 from J, leaving 8 bases between them. CDR1 is SGHVS, CDR2 FQNEAQ, per germline. These data come from a study of CD4+ T cells in melanoma. Study findings and constraints: CD8+ T cell, macrophage and B cell function reportedly correlated with neoantigen-specific CD4+ T cells. Diverse differentiation states were reported for melanoma neoantigen-specific CD4+ T cells.

The V and J genes are TRBV7-8 and TRBJ2-7; D is ambiguous. This sequence originates from a human donor with melanoma. Sequencing input: peripheral blood. The CDR3 sequence: CASSLERVSYEQYF. The CDR3 DNA is TGTGCCAGCAGCTTAGAAAGGGTTTCCTACGAGCAGTACTTC.